This T cell receptor (beta chain) was sequenced during a study of beta chain features in type 1 diabetes. Study-level points and caveats: Highly expressing activated T cells could be over-counted with a cDNA template. All four CD4+ subsets from Type 1 diabetes patients carried moderately but significantly shorter TCRB CDR3s.

Concerning this clone itself: Its antigen is still unknown. One end of the junction fails to match germline, which may point to a read error.

Isolated RNA was reverse transcribed in full, so expressed TCRB transcripts were sequenced. Measured with immunoSEQ multiplex PCR; TCRdb has only the in-frame clones, and not every one. The sample includes about 120,000 clones, roughly 15% of them seen just once. Sorting gave populations that all exceeded 95% purity. The CDR3 length is 15 residues. Germline loops: CDR1 MGHRA, CDR2 YSYEKL. Sequencing was carried out using central memory CD4+ T cells from blood. This TCR came from a man aged 25-40 years with type 1 diabetes. This chain joins TRBV4-1 and TRBJ1-6; 7 bases match TRBD1. CDR3 coding DNA: TGTGCCAGCAGCCAACCCGGACAGGTAGATTCACCCCTCCACTTT. This translates into CASSQPGQVDSPLHF.